This T cell receptor (beta chain) originates from a study of blood T cell repertoires in COVID-19. Study-level information: There were acute and convalescent COVID-19 samples, and they came from the United States, Italy and Spain.

The CDR3 is made up of 14 amino acids. The V segment lost 2 bases and the J segment 2 bases; nucleotides outside the gene matches: 3. Germline V gives CDR1 LNHNV, CDR2 YYDKDF (reference sequence). The method was immunoSEQ multiplex PCR; TCRdb's version includes in-frame clones alone and lacks a portion of them. The data show around 300,000 clones, about 90% seen once. This TCR derives from a man aged 25-45 years who had recovered from COVID-19. The source material was PBMCs or T cells enriched from blood (not recorded which). V gene TRBV15 combines with J gene TRBJ2-7; 7 nucleotides match TRBD1. DNA for the CDR3: TGTGCCACCAGCAGACGGGACAGAGCCTACGAGCAGTACTTC. It yields the protein CATSRRDRAYEQYF.